The rows below give T cell receptor beta chains drawn from one sample of a study of blood T cells in healthy people across ages. TCRdb recomputed calls from the 5' RACE reads with MiXCR, one row per CDR3 protein. The sample includes approximately 800,000 distinct CDR3 sequences, 55% to 75% of them seen just once. Sequencing used blood. The receptors were sampled from a man aged 25 to 45 in good health. The CDR3 runs from the conserved cysteine through the conserved F or W. A D gene is named only where the DNA matches it firmly. Clone size is shown for a subset of rows, as once, few, many or a class of expanded clone.

>TRBJ1-5|NA|TRBV20-1|NA
TGCAGTGCAGCGGGGAATTATCAGCCCCAGCATTTT
CSAAGNYQPQHF
>TRBJ2-5|TRBD1|TRBV10-2|few
TGCGCCAGCGGGACAGGAGGGGGGACCCAGTACTTC
CASGTGGGTQYF
>TRBJ1-2|NA|TRBV20-1|NA
TGCAGTGCTAGAGATCCCCGGAAGAGTGGCTACACCTTC
CSARDPRKSGYTF
>TRBJ2-7|NA|TRBV6-5|NA
TGTGCCAGCACTCAAGGGCCCAGGGAGTACTTC
CASTQGPREYF
>TRBJ2-3|TRBD2|TRBV28|NA
TGTGCCAGCACTCGGGGTAGCGGGAGCACAGATACGCAGTATTTT
CASTRGSGSTDTQYF
>TRBJ2-3|TRBD2|TRBV7-2|NA
TGTGCCAGCAGCTGGGGAGGGGCCCCCAGGGATACGCAGTATTTT
CASSWGGAPRDTQYF
>TRBJ2-1|TRBD2|TRBV11-2|NA
TGTGCCAGCAGTCTATTGGGGGGAAGCGGGAGAGGTGAGCAGTTCTTC
CASSLLGGSGRGEQFF
>TRBJ1-2|NA|TRBV20-1|few
TGCAGTGCGGATCCTCAGGGGTCGGACGGCTACACCTTC
CSADPQGSDGYTF
>TRBJ2-5|TRBD1|TRBV6-1|NA
TGTGCCAGCCCCGGTACAGGGGGAGAGACCCAGTACTTC
CASPGTGGETQYF
>TRBJ1-6|NA|TRBV20-1|few
TGCAGTGCTAGAGATCAGGGGCAAAACTATAATTCACCCCTCCACTTT
CSARDQGQNYNSPLHF
>TRBJ2-7|NA|TRBV5-6|NA
TGTGCCAGCAGTTCCGGGCCAGCGAACTACGAGCAGTACTTC
CASSSGPANYEQYF
>TRBJ1-2|NA|TRBV4-2|few
TGTGCCAGCAGCCAAGCGGGACACTTAATAGGGGGCTACACCTTC
CASSQAGHLIGGYTF
>TRBJ2-1|NA|TRBV14|NA
TGTGCCAGCAGCCAACTGGCAGGCTCCTACAATGAGCAGTTCTTC
CASSQLAGSYNEQFF
>TRBJ1-2|NA|TRBV7-2|NA
TGTGCCAGCAGCTTAGCTCTCCAGAGCTACACCTTC
CASSLALQSYTF
>TRBJ2-5|TRBD1|TRBV4-2|once
TGTGCCAGCAGCCAACAGTCGGACAGGGAGCAAGAGACCCAGTACTTC
CASSQQSDREQETQYF
>TRBJ2-1|TRBD2|TRBV7-7|NA
TGTGCCAGCAGCGCCTCAACTAGCGGGGGGGACAATGAGCAGTTCTTC
CASSASTSGGDNEQFF
>TRBJ2-7|NA|TRBV7-2|NA
TGTGCCAGCAGCCTCGATCGCTTAATCCACGAGCAGTACTTC
CASSLDRLIHEQYF
>TRBJ1-2|NA|TRBV5-1|NA
TGCGCCAGCAGCTTTAAGACAGGCCCCTATGGCTACACCTTC
CASSFKTGPYGYTF
>TRBJ1-1|NA|TRBV7-9|NA
TGTGCCAGCAGCCAAGCGGGGGCTAAGGAAGCTTTCTTT
CASSQAGAKEAFF
>TRBJ1-2|NA|TRBV20-1|NA
TGCAGTGCTAGAGTCAACGAGATATGGGGAAGTGATGGCTACACCTTC
CSARVNEIWGSDGYTF
>TRBJ2-1|TRBD2|TRBV20-1|few
TGCAGTGCTCCTCGCCTAGCGGGAGGGAATGAGCAGTTCTTC
CSAPRLAGGNEQFF
>TRBJ2-2|TRBD2|TRBV20-1|few
TGCAGTGCTAGAGATTTTAGCGGGGCGAACACCGGGGAGCTGTTTTTT
CSARDFSGANTGELFF
>TRBJ2-5|NA|TRBV7-2|NA
TGTGCCAGCAGCCCTCGCAATAGCGCAATACTGCAAGAGACCCAGTACTTC
CASSPRNSAILQETQYF
>TRBJ2-7|NA|TRBV20-1|NA
TGCAGTGCTAGGATAGGCGTTCTCTACGAGCAGTACTTC
CSARIGVLYEQYF
>TRBJ2-4|TRBD1|TRBV4-3|many
TGCGCCAGCAGCCACCCCTTCCCAGGGGTCAGGGGGCACTCCGAAGCCAAAAACATTCAGTACTTC
CASSHPFPGVRGHSEAKNIQYF
>TRBJ1-6|TRBD1|TRBV29-1|few
TGCAGCGTAAGGGACAGCTATAATTCACCCCTCCACTTT
CSVRDSYNSPLHF
>TRBJ2-1|TRBD2|TRBV5-6|NA
TGTGCCAGCAGCCTTGTAGGGAGCGGGGTATACAATGAGCAGTTCTTC
CASSLVGSGVYNEQFF
>TRBJ1-1|NA|TRBV7-9|NA
TGTGCCAGCAGCAGACAGGCTTCCACTGAAGCTTTCTTT
CASSRQASTEAFF
>TRBJ1-3|NA|TRBV12-3/TRBV12-4|once
TGTGCCAGCGGTATCTTGGACCCCGGAAACACCATATATTTT
CASGILDPGNTIYF
>TRBJ2-7|NA|TRBV4-2|few
TGTGCCAGCAGCCAACCGCGGACGGAGGGAGAGCAGTACTTC
CASSQPRTEGEQYF
>TRBJ2-1|NA|TRBV10-3|NA
TGTGCCATCAGTGTCGACTATGAGCAGTTCTTC
CAISVDYEQFF
>TRBJ1-6|TRBD1|TRBV25-1|NA
TGTGCCAGCAGCGGGGGGACAGGTACCATGAATTCACCCCTCCACTTT
CASSGGTGTMNSPLHF
>TRBJ2-5|NA|TRBV12-3/TRBV12-4|few
TGTGCCACCCAGGATCCGGGGCGGGAGACCCAGTACTTC
CATQDPGRETQYF
>TRBJ1-2|TRBD1|TRBV5-1|few
TGCGCCACCTCGCAAGGGGACAGGGGCATGAACTATGGCTACACCTTC
CATSQGDRGMNYGYTF
>TRBJ2-6|TRBD1|TRBV6-1|NA
TGTGCCAGCAGTGAATGGGACAGGGTCGGCTCTGGGGCCAACGTCCTGACTTTC
CASSEWDRVGSGANVLTF
>TRBJ2-1|TRBD2|TRBV9|NA
TGTGCCAGCAGCGTAGAGGGACTAGTCCATGAGCAGTTCTTC
CASSVEGLVHEQFF
>TRBJ2-3|NA|TRBV15|NA
TGTGCCACCAGCCGGACCATCGCGGCGGGGGCTTTTCTTGATACGCAGTATTTT
CATSRTIAAGAFLDTQYF
>TRBJ2-5|NA|TRBV12-5|few
TGTGCTAGTGGTACGGGCCTAGAGGCCGAGACCCAGTACTTC
CASGTGLEAETQYF
>TRBJ2-7|TRBD2|TRBV9|few
TGTGCCAGCAGCGCCGGGAGGCCCGCCTACGAGCAGTACTTC
CASSAGRPAYEQYF
>TRBJ2-2|TRBD1|TRBV12-3/TRBV12-4|NA
TGTGCCAGCAGCCTAAGGACAGGGCCCCGGTGGAACACCGGGGAGCTGTTTTTT
CASSLRTGPRWNTGELFF
>TRBJ2-1|TRBD2|TRBV6-1|few
TGTGCCAGCGGGGCTGTTTGGAGGGAGGGCGAGCAGTTCTTC
CASGAVWREGEQFF